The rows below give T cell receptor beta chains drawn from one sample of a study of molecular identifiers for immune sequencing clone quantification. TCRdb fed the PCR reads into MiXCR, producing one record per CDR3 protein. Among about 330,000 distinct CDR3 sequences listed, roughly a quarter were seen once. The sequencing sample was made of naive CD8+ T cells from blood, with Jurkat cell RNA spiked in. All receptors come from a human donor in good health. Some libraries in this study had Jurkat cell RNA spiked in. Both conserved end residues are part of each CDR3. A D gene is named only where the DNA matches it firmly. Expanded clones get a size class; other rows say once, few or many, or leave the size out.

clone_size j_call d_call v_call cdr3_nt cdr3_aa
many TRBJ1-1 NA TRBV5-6 TGTGCCAGCAGTCCCTCCTCTCTACGGGACAAGAACACTGAAGCTTTCTTT CASSPSSLRDKNTEAFF
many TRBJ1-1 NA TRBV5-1 TGCGCCAGCAGCGACGGGACAAGTCTCACTGAAGCTTTCTTT CASSDGTSLTEAFF
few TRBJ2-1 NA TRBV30 TGTGCCTGGGCCGCGGACAATGAGCAGTTCTTC CAWAADNEQFF
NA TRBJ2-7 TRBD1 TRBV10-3 TGTGCCATCAGTTACTCGAGGGACAGGGGGGTTCCGGTCGAGCAGTACTTC CAISYSRDRGVPVEQYF
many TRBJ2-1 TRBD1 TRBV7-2 TGTGCCAGCAGCTCACATATATCCGGGACAGGGTTTATGAATGAGCAGTTCTTC CASSSHISGTGFMNEQFF
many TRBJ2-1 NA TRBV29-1 TGCAGCGTTGAAAGTACCAGGAGAGCGGATGAGCAGTTCTTC CSVESTRRADEQFF
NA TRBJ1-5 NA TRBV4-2 TGTGCCAGCAGCCAAGGGGTAGGAAATCAGCCCCAGCATTTT CASSQGVGNQPQHF
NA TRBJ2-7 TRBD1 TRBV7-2 TGTGCCAGCACACCCCAGGGACAGGGGGCCTACGAGCAGTACTTC CASTPQGQGAYEQYF
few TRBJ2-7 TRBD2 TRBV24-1 TGTGCCACCAGTGAAACCGGGACTAGCGGAAACTTGCCCTACTACGAGCAGTACTTC CATSETGTSGNLPYYEQYF
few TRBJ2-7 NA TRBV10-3 TGTGCCATCAGCGAGGCCGGGACTCTCTCCTACGAGCAGTACTTC CAISEAGTLSYEQYF
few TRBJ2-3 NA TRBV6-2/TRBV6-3 TGTGCCAGCAGCTCAGAGTGGATGGACAGACATACAGATACGCAGTATTTT CASSSEWMDRHTDTQYF
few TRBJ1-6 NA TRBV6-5 TGTGCCAGCAGTGATCCGGGGGGCTCCTATAATTCACCCCTCCACTTT CASSDPGGSYNSPLHF
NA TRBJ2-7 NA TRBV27 TGTGCCAGCAGTTCCGGACTATCCCCCTACGAGCAGTACTTC CASSSGLSPYEQYF
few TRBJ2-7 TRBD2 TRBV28 TGTGCCAGCAAATATACAGGACCTGCCAGCGGGAGCTCCTACGAGCAGTACTTC CASKYTGPASGSSYEQYF
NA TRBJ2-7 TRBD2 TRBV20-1 TGCAGTGCTAGGTCCGGGACTAGCGGAGGGCGCTCCTACGAGCAGTACTTC CSARSGTSGGRSYEQYF
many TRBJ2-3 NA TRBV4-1 TGCGCCAGCAGCCAAGGGGCGGGGCAGGGGACAGATACGCAGTATTTT CASSQGAGQGTDTQYF
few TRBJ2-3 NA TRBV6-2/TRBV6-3 TGTGCCAGCACCCAGATGCAGCCCAAGCCGAGCACAGATACGCAGTATTTT CASTQMQPKPSTDTQYF
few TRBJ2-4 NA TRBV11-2 TGTGCCAGCAGCTTAGGGCCAGACGAGGGGCCCTTCAGTCACATTCAGTACTTC CASSLGPDEGPFSHIQYF
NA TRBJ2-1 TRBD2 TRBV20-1 TGCAGTGCCCCACTAGCGGGGCTCTCCAATGAGCAGTTCTTC CSAPLAGLSNEQFF
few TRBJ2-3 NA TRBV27 TGTGCCAGCAGTTTTGGGTACCCTCGTGGTACGCAGTATTTT CASSFGYPRGTQYF
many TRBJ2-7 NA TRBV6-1 TGTGCCAGCACCACAGCCGTTTGGGAGCAGTACTTC CASTTAVWEQYF
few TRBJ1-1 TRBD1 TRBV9 TGTGCCAGCAGCGCTTCCCGGGACAGCAGTATAGAAGCTTTCTTT CASSASRDSSIEAFF
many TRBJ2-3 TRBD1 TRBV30 TGTGCCAGCTCTCCGGGACAGGGGGCAACAGATACGCAGTATTTT CASSPGQGATDTQYF
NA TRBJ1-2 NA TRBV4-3 TGCGCCAGCAGCCAAGATTTCGGACGGAGCCTAGGCTACACCTTC CASSQDFGRSLGYTF
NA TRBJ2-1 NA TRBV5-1 TGCGCCAGCAGCTTGGAGGGGCCCCTTACCGTAAATGAGCAGTTCTTC CASSLEGPLTVNEQFF
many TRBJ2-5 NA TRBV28 TGTGCCAGCAGTTTACGCGGTTTGGAGACCCAGTACTTC CASSLRGLETQYF
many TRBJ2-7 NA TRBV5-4 TGTGCCAGCAGCTTTTATAAGGCTGGCGAGCAGTACTTC CASSFYKAGEQYF
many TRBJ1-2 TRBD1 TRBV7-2 TGTGCCAGCAGCCATGGGACAGGGCCGACCTTC CASSHGTGPTF
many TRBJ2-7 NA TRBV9 TGTGCCAGCAGCGTAGAAGGCAGGGACAACGAGCAGTACTTC CASSVEGRDNEQYF
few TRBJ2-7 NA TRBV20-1 TGCAGTGCTAGAGATTGGCAAATTCGCTCCTACGAGCAGTACTTC CSARDWQIRSYEQYF
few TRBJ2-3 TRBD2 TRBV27 TGTGCCAGCAGTAGCTTAGCGGGTGCCCTCGGCACAGATACGCAGTATTTT CASSSLAGALGTDTQYF
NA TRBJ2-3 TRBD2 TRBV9 TGTGCCAGCAGCGTAGGACTAGCCGACACAGATACGCAGTATTTT CASSVGLADTDTQYF
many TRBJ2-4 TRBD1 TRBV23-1 TGCGCCAGCAGTCAAGGGGGACAGAGAGTCTTAGCCAAAAACATTCAGTACTTC CASSQGGQRVLAKNIQYF
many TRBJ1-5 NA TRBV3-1 TGTGCCAGCAGCCGGCTCGGGGATGATCAGCCCCAGCATTTT CASSRLGDDQPQHF
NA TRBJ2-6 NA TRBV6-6 TGTGCCAGCAGTCCCTCCCAGACAGGTTGGGTTGGGGCCAACGTCCTGACTTTC CASSPSQTGWVGANVLTF
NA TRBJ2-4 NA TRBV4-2 TGTGCCAGCAGCGACTTTACCAGCGGAAGCCCCCAAGCCAAAAACATTCAGTACTTC CASSDFTSGSPQAKNIQYF
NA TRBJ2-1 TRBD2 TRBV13 TGTGCCAGCAGCTTACTATCCCGGGAGGAGGGCAATGAGCAGTTCTTC CASSLLSREEGNEQFF
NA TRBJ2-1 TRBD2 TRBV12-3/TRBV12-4 TGTGCCGGCAGTTTAGGAGCGGGGGACTATGAGCAGTTCTTC CAGSLGAGDYEQFF
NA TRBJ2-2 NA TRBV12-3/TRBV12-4 TGTGCCAGCGGGGGAGACACCGGGGAGCTGTTTTTT CASGGDTGELFF
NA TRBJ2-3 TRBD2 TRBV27 TGTGCCAGCAGTTTATCCCCCTGGCCTAGCGGGGATGCTGGAGATACGCAGTATTTT CASSLSPWPSGDAGDTQYF
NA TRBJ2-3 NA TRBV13 TGTGCCAGCAGCTTAGAGCGCCCCGATACGCAGTATTTT CASSLERPDTQYF
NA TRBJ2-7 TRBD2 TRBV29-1 TGCAGCGTTGTTGGAGCCGGCGGGAGGGCCGGGGAGCAGTACTTC CSVVGAGGRAGEQYF
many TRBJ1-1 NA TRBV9 TGTGCCAGCAGCGAACCCTACGAGGGGGGGCGGCTCACTGAAGCTTTCTTT CASSEPYEGGRLTEAFF
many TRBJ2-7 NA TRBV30 TGTGCCTGGCAGAAACTCGGGGGCGAGCAGTACTTC CAWQKLGGEQYF
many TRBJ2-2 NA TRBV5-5 TGTGCCAGCAGCTTGGGGGCAGGGACCGGGGAGCTGTTTTTT CASSLGAGTGELFF
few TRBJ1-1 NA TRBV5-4 TGTGCCAGCACCTCAGAAGGGACTGAAGCTTTCTTT CASTSEGTEAFF
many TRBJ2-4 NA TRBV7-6 TGTGCCAGCAGCTTAGCGCCGGTTGGGGAAGAGGCCAAAAACATTCAGTACTTC CASSLAPVGEEAKNIQYF
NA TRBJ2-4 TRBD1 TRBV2 TGTGCCAGCAGCCCTTCCCCCGGGACAGGGGGCTTAGCCAAAAACATTCAGTACTTC CASSPSPGTGGLAKNIQYF
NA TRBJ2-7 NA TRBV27 TGTGCCAGCAGTTTGTCCGGGACCATGTCCTACGAGCAGTACTTC CASSLSGTMSYEQYF
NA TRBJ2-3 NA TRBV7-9 TGTGCCAACAGCTCGATGGATACGCAGTATTTT CANSSMDTQYF
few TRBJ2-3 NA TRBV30 TGTGCCTGGACCTCCGGGGCTAGCGGCACAGATACGCAGTATTTT CAWTSGASGTDTQYF
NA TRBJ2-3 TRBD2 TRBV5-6 TGTGCCAGCAGCTTATCGCTACGGCTAGCGGGGGCCACAGATACGCAGTATTTT CASSLSLRLAGATDTQYF
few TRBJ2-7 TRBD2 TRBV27 TGTGCCAGCAGTGCCCGGACTAGCGGGAGCTTAAATGAGCAGTACTTC CASSARTSGSLNEQYF
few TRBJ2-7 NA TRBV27 TGTGCCAGCAGTTTATCTCCCGGCAACTACGAGCAGTACTTC CASSLSPGNYEQYF
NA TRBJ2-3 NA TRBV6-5 TGTGCCAGCAGTTTTACAGGGTCCAGCACAGATACGCAGTATTTT CASSFTGSSTDTQYF
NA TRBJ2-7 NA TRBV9 TGTGCCAGCAGCGTAGACGGTGAGGCCCAGGACGAGCAGTACTTC CASSVDGEAQDEQYF
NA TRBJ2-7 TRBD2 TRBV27 TGTGCCAGCAGTCTAGCGGGGGGGATCTACGAGCAGTACTTC CASSLAGGIYEQYF
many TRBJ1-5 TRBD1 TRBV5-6 TGTGCCAGCAGCCTAAGGACAGGGGCTAGCAATCAGCCCCAGCATTTT CASSLRTGASNQPQHF
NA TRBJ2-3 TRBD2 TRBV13 TGTGCCAGCAGTCGACTAGCGGGAGGCAAAGATACGCAGTATTTT CASSRLAGGKDTQYF